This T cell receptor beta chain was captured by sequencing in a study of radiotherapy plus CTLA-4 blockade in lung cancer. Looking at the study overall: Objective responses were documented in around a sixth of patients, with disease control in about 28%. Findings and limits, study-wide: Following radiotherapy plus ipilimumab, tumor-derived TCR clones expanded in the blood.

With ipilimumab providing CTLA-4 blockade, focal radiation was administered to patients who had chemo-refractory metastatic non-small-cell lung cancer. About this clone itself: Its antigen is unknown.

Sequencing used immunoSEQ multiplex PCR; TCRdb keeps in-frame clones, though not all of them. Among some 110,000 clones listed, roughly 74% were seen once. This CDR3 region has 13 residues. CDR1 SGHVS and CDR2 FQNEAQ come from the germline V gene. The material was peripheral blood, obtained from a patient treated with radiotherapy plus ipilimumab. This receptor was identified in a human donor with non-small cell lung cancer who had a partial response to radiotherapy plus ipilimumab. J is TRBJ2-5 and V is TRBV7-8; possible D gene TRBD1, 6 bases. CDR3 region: CAEAWGPRETQYF. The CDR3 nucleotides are TGTGCAGAGGCCTGGGGGCCCCGGGAGACCCAGTACTTC.